The 28 T cell receptor beta chains presented below share a single source sample, sequenced in a study of a mutant IDH1 vaccine in newly diagnosed glioma (dated by TCRdb to the early 2020s). The time point label on this specimen signifies: week 5, during vaccination. Every vaccine dose consisted of 300 ug of a 20-mer mutant IDH1 peptide in Montanide, administered subcutaneously together with topical imiquimod. No antigen has been assigned to these receptors. Library generation was performed with the immunoSEQ multiplex PCR assay. TCRdb re-hosts the immuneACCESS table, in-frame sequences only. Its copies lack some clones; in the studies checked, an unresolved V gene accounts for under half of them, and the cause for the rest is not known. For this sample there are under 70,000 clones; approximately 81% appear just once. The ten top clones hold about 3.2% of the sample. This specimen was PBMCs, taken from a glioma patient whose treatment included an IDH1 peptide vaccine. These receptors originate from a young man with glioma.

This clone was observed a single time. The chain links TRBV10-3 to TRBJ1-2, with D hard to call. The germline gives CDR1 ENHRY, CDR2 SYGVKD. CDR3 length: 14 amino acids. V lost 0 bases and J 4 bases, leaving 9 bases between the germline ends. The chain's CDR3 is CAISESRRIYGYTF. The CDR3 DNA sequence: TGTGCCATCAGTGAGTCGAGGCGGATCTATGGCTACACCTTC.

The chain links TRBV29-1 to TRBJ2-3; TRBD2 agrees at 10 bases. The CDR3 loop spans 16 amino acids. V gave up 4 bases and J gave up 2 bases; unmatched junction bases: 9. Germline CDR1 and CDR2: SQVTM and ANQGSEA. The CDR3 nucleotides read TGCAGCGTTGTCGGCGCTAGCGGGGGAATCACAGATACGCAGTATTTT. Encoded protein: CSVVGASGGITDTQYF.

This clone appeared a few times. The same CDR3 arises from other DNA sequences in this sample as well. This chain uses TRBV4-1 with TRBJ1-6; D perhaps matches TRBD1 (6 bases). This CDR3 is 15 amino acids long. Trimming took 0 bases from V and 6 from J, leaving 9 bases between them. CDR1 is MGHRA, CDR2 YSYEKL, per germline. CDR3 DNA: TGCGCCAGCAGCCAAGAAGGGGGAGGTAATTCACCCCTCCACTTT. Its translation: CASSQEGGGNSPLHF.

This rearrangement joins TRBV4-2 to TRBJ2-5, with D possibly TRBD2 on 5 matching bases. This CDR3 is built from 21 residues. Germline V gene sequence: CDR1 LGHNA, CDR2 YNFKEQ. With 3 bases removed from V and 1 base from J, the gap between germline ends came to 30 bases. In DNA form, the CDR3 reads TGTGCCAGCAGCCAGACCCTCAAAGCGGTATCAGCCACCTCACTCCAAGAGACCCAGTACTTC. Translating it yields CASSQTLKAVSATSLQETQYF.

This clone came up a few times. The chain employs TRBV5-4 and TRBJ1-5; D unresolved. The V and J ends lost 0 bases and 6 bases respectively, with 10 bases between them. The CDR3 is 14 amino acids. Germline CDR1 SGHNT, CDR2 YYREEE (reference sequence). CDR3 in DNA: TGTGCCAGCAGCTTGGCATTCTCGGGTCAGCCCCAGCATTTT. It yields the protein CASSLAFSGQPQHF.

Only a few counts were recorded for this clone. This chain uses TRBV11-2 with TRBJ2-1; 12 bases agree with TRBD2. The CDR3 spans 16 residues. From germline, CDR1 is SGHAT and CDR2 FQNNGV. V shed 5 bases and J 4 bases; nucleotides not matched to a gene: 6. The DNA of the CDR3 is TGTGCCAGCAGCCCCAGACTAGCGGGGGTTTACAATGAGCAGTTCTTC. Translation gives CASSPRLAGVYNEQFF.

This rearrangement joins TRBV6-5 to TRBJ2-5; a weak D match, TRBD2 (6 bases). CDR3 size: 13 residues. From germline, CDR1 is MNHEY and CDR2 SVGAGI. The V end lost 6 bases, the J end lost 5 bases, and 13 bases lay between the germline ends. The DNA for the CDR3 is TGTGCCAGCAGGAAGACTAGTCGGGAGACCCAGTACTTC. Translated, it gives CASRKTSRETQYF.

The chain combines TRBV6-5 with TRBJ2-7; 10 nucleotides agree with TRBD1. The CDR3 has 14 residues. Germline V CDR1 and CDR2: MNHEY, SVGAGI. Losses at the gene ends were 6 bases for V and 4 bases for J; bases not matched to a gene: 6. CDR3 bases: TGTGCCAGCAGCCGAGGGACAGGGGTTTACGAGCAGTACTTC. Its translation: CASSRGTGVYEQYF.

V gene TRBV27 combines with J gene TRBJ2-2; 13 positions agree with TRBD2. The junction had 8 bases not matched to a gene; V was cut back by 3 bases and J by 4 bases. The CDR3 extends over 18 amino acids. Germline CDR1 reads MNHEY; CDR2 reads SMNVEV (reference sequence). The CDR3 reads CASSFTTSGGKSTGELFF. CDR3 in DNA: TGTGCCAGCAGTTTTACGACTAGCGGGGGGAAATCCACCGGGGAGCTGTTTTTT.

The chain couples TRBV6-1 to TRBJ1-2; tentative D call: TRBD1 (6 bases). Trimming stripped 2 bases from V and 4 bases from J, with 23 bases between. Germline CDR1 is MNHNS and CDR2 is SASEGT. The CDR3 is 18 amino acids. In nucleotides, the CDR3 is TGTGCCAGCAGTGAACTCCCCCCACAATTACAGGGCTTCTATGGCTACACCTTC. Residues: CASSELPPQLQGFYGYTF.

J is TRBJ1-2 and V is TRBV4-2; D not resolved. Between the trimmed V and J ends, which lost 0 bases and 1 base, there was a span of 9 bases. The CDR3 has 15 amino acids. Germline V CDR1 and CDR2: LGHNA, YNFKEQ. The CDR3 DNA is TGTGCCAGCAGCCAAGATCGCCTCGTTAACTATGGCTACACCTTC. Translating gives CASSQDRLVNYGYTF.

J is TRBJ2-2 and V is TRBV4-1, with D possibly being TRBD1 (5 bases). V lost 3 bases and J lost 6, with 5 bases in between. CDR1 and CDR2 from the germline V gene are MGHRA and YSYEKL. The CDR3 sequence is 12 residues long. CDR3 nucleotide sequence: TGCGCCAGCAGCCAGGGGCCCGGGGAGCTGTTTTTT. Amino acids: CASSQGPGELFF.

The CDR3 region has the DNA TGTGCCAGCTCACTCCCGGGCCAAAAGCCCCAGCATTTT. Its translation: CASSLPGQKPQHF. The chain carries TRBV18 and TRBJ1-5; no definite D call. Germline V gives CDR1 KGHSH, CDR2 LQKENI. Trimming pared 4 bases from V and 8 bases from J, leaving 12 bases between. CDR3 length: 13 residues.

This chain connects TRBV11-2 to TRBJ2-7; 7 bases match TRBD1. V lost 1 base, J lost 6 bases, and 3 bases stayed unmatched. This CDR3 is built from 13 residues. In germline, CDR1 is SGHAT, CDR2 FQNNGV. The CDR3 protein is CASSLVSGGEQYF. Here the CDR3 DNA reads TGTGCCAGCAGCTTAGTTTCAGGGGGCGAGCAGTACTTC.

The chain has TRBV7-9 and TRBJ1-1; D unclear. The V end lost 1 base, the J end lost 3 bases, and 6 bases lay between the germline ends. Germline CDR1 SEHNR, CDR2 FQNEAQ (reference sequence). The CDR3 covers 13 residues. The CDR3 DNA sequence: TGTGCCAGCAGCTTAGTTTTGGACACTGAAGCTTTCTTT. It translates to CASSLVLDTEAFF. The variable domain in full, completed from reference TRBV7-9 and TRBJ1-1, reads DTGVSQNPRHKITKRGQNVTFRCDPISEHNRLYWYRQTLGQGPEFLTYFQNEAQLEKSRLLSDRFSAERPKGSFSTLEIQRTEQGDSAMYLCASSLVLDTEAFFGQGTRLTVV.

V gene TRBV30 combines with J gene TRBJ2-4, with D uncertain. Germline lookup yields CDR1 GTSNPN and CDR2 SVGIG (reference sequence). The CDR3 spans 14 residues. Trimming left V 3 bases short and J 0 bases short, with 9 bases between. In DNA, the CDR3 is TGTGCCTGGAGCAGAAGCCTAGCCAAAAACATTCAGTACTTC. The encoded protein is CAWSRSLAKNIQYF.

Only one count was recorded for this clone. This sequence joins TRBV5-1 and TRBJ2-7; D gene uncertain. The V gene's germline CDR1 is SGHRS and CDR2 YFSETQ. V lost 5 bases, J lost 0 bases, and 9 bases lay in between. The CDR3 is 13 residues long. CDR3 loop: CASRGRSSYEQYF. The CDR3 bases are TGCGCCAGCAGGGGCAGGAGCTCCTACGAGCAGTACTTC.

The genes are TRBV30 and TRBJ2-5; D unresolved. The V gene's germline CDR1 is GTSNPN and CDR2 SVGIG (reference sequence). Trimming pared 2 bases from V and 5 bases from J, leaving 3 bases between. This CDR3 region has 10 residues. This CDR3 is CAWSHETQYF. CDR3 in DNA: TGTGCCTGGAGTCATGAGACCCAGTACTTC.

The chain links TRBV9 to TRBJ2-1; D is undetermined. Germline loops: CDR1 SGDLS, CDR2 YYNGEE. V lost 0 bases, J lost 8 bases, and 15 bases lay in between. The CDR3 length is 15 residues. The CDR3 bases are TGTGCCAGCAGCGTAGTATATGGGGATCGGGATGAGCAGTTCTTC. Its translation: CASSVVYGDRDEQFF.

The chain employs TRBV5-8 and TRBJ2-7; 8 nucleotides agree with TRBD2. With V trimmed by 0 bases and J by 0 bases, 8 bases remained unmatched. Germline values: CDR1 SGHTS, CDR2 YDEGEE. The CDR3 runs 17 residues. The CDR3 DNA sequence: TGTGCCAGCAGCTTGGACAGCGGGGGCCGCAGCTCCTACGAGCAGTACTTC. Its protein is CASSLDSGGRSSYEQYF.

The J gene is TRBJ2-3, the V gene TRBV9; TRBD2 might be the D (6 bases). There are 16 residues in the CDR3. Germline V gives CDR1 SGDLS, CDR2 YYNGEE. Trimming removed 3 bases at V and 1 base at J, with 15 bases between. The CDR3 spells CASSAGWGGGTDTQYF. CDR3 bases: TGTGCCAGCAGCGCGGGGTGGGGCGGGGGCACAGATACGCAGTATTTT. The variable domain in full, with the rest retrieved from reference TRBV9 and TRBJ2-3, is DSGVTQTPKHLITATGQRVTLRCSPRSGDLSVYWYQQSLDQGLQFLIQYYNGEERAKGNILERFSAQQFPDLHSELNLSSLELGDSALYFCASSAGWGGGTDTQYFGPGTRLTVL.

This clone was seen once. The V and J genes are TRBV4-2 and TRBJ2-2; D not resolved. V dropped 0 bases and J dropped 1 base, with 6 bases sitting between them. This CDR3 has 15 residues. Germline CDR1 LGHNA, CDR2 YNFKEQ. The CDR3 nucleotides are TGTGCCAGCAGCCAAGATCTCGGGAACACCGGGGAGCTGTTTTTT. Translated, it gives CASSQDLGNTGELFF.

The chain has TRBV4-1 and TRBJ1-2; TRBD1 matches at 9 bases. The J segment lost 7 bases and the V segment lost 5 bases, leaving 11 bases of the junction unmatched. Germline V gives CDR1 MGHRA, CDR2 YSYEKL. This CDR3 spans 15 amino acids. In DNA, the CDR3 is TGCGCCAGCAGCAAACAGGGGGCGGCGGAAATTGGCTACACCTTC. Protein: CASSKQGAAEIGYTF.

V and J are TRBV4-1 and TRBJ2-7; TRBD1 matches at 9 bases. With V trimmed by 6 bases and J by 5 bases, 5 bases remained unmatched. In germline, CDR1 is MGHRA, CDR2 YSYEKL. The CDR3 length is 13 residues. The CDR3 sequence: CASRAQGADEQYF. The CDR3 DNA reads TGCGCCAGCAGGGCACAGGGGGCCGACGAGCAGTACTTC.

The chain carries TRBV5-1 and TRBJ1-1; D gene uncertain. Trimming stripped 1 base from V and 1 base from J, with 17 bases between. The germline V gene encodes CDR1 SGHRS and CDR2 YFSETQ. This CDR3 has 17 residues. In DNA, the CDR3 is TGCGCCAGCAGCTTGTTCAGCTTGAGTTCCGGGAACACTGAAGCTTTCTTT. Translated: CASSLFSLSSGNTEAFF.

The chain is built from TRBV28 and TRBJ1-5, with D unresolved. The CDR3 extends over 12 amino acids. V was trimmed by 5 bases and J by 4 bases, leaving 6 bases between them. The germline V gene encodes CDR1 MDHEN and CDR2 SYDVKM. The chain's CDR3 is CASSLRNQPQHF. For the CDR3, the DNA is TGTGCCAGCAGTCTGCGGAATCAGCCCCAGCATTTT. Variable domain in full (rest from reference TRBV28 and TRBJ1-5): DVKVTQSSRYLVKRTGEKVFLECVQDMDHENMFWYRQDPGLGLRLIYFSYDVKMKEKGDIPEGYSVSREKKERFSLILESASTNQTSMYLCASSLRNQPQHFGDGTRLSIL.

The CDR3 region is CASSSGQGARGYTF. DNA of the CDR3: TGTGCCAGCAGTTCGGGACAGGGGGCGCGTGGCTACACCTTC. This chain uses TRBV6-6 with TRBJ1-2, with 12 positions matching TRBD1. V shed 4 bases and J 7 bases; nucleotides not matched to a gene: 4. Germline V CDR1 and CDR2: MNHNY, SVGAGI (reference sequence). This CDR3 contains 14 residues.

The chain joins TRBV2 to TRBJ2-1; D might be TRBD2 (6 bases). CDR3 length equals 15 residues. The germline V gene has CDR1 SNHLY and CDR2 FYNNEI. V lost 8 bases and J 2 bases, leaving 16 bases between the germline ends. CDR3 DNA: TGTGCCAGCGTCGAAGGCGGGGTCCCCTACAATGAGCAGTTCTTC. Translating it yields CASVEGGVPYNEQFF.